This entry lists 18 T cell receptor beta chains sequenced from one sample in a study of OX40 agonist ivuxolimab in advanced cancers. The assay was immunoSEQ multiplex PCR, and TCRdb's table has in-frame clones only and misses some. The sample yields under 70,000 clones, around 86% seen once. The sequencing used CD4+ or CD8+ T cells sorted from blood, collected in a trial of the OX40 agonist ivuxolimab. These receptors originate from an adult with an advanced solid tumor such as melanoma, head and neck, liver or kidney cancer.

In its sample, this clone was seen a few times. Written as DNA, the CDR3 is TGTGCCAGCGGGGGCCTACAGGGGGCTTCGGGCTACACCTTC. This gives the protein CASGGLQGASGYTF. The chain uses TRBV27 and TRBJ1-2, with TRBD1 matching over 9 bases. This CDR3 is built from 14 residues. V was pared by 8 bases and J by 8 bases, with 12 bases of the junction left unmatched. Germline V gives CDR1 MNHEY, CDR2 SMNVEV (reference sequence).

The chain combines TRBV25-1 with TRBJ2-1; D might be TRBD1 (7 bases). Per germline, CDR1 MGHDK and CDR2 SYGVNS. The CDR3 is made up of 16 amino acids. The germline V and J ends were trimmed by 3 bases and 6 bases, with 18 bases remaining between them. The CDR3 spells CASSDPSRGVVNEQFF. The CDR3 nucleotides are TGTGCCAGCAGTGATCCTTCCAGGGGGGTAGTCAATGAGCAGTTCTTC.

The chain is built from TRBV10-3 and TRBJ2-2; 13 bases are a match to TRBD2. V gave up 5 bases and J gave up 5 bases; unmatched junction bases: 5. Per the germline V gene, CDR1 is ENHRY and CDR2 is SYGVKD. CDR3 length equals 16 residues. DNA for the CDR3: TGTGCCATCAGTTCCCTGACTAGCGGGAGGACCGGGGAGCTGTTTTTT. Protein sequence: CAISSLTSGRTGELFF.

The chain couples TRBV11-2 to TRBJ1-1; no definite D call. This CDR3 has 14 residues. Germline V gene lookup returns CDR1 SGHAT and CDR2 FQNNGV. V shed 0 bases and J shed 2 bases, with 7 bases lying between them. DNA of the CDR3: TGTGCCAGCAGCTTAGACAGGTTAAACACTGAAGCTTTCTTT. Translating it yields CASSLDRLNTEAFF.

The chain carries TRBV19 and TRBJ2-1, with TRBD2 matching over 9 bases. CDR3 size: 13 residues. V shed 6 bases and J 6 bases; nucleotides not matched to a gene: 3. The germline gives CDR1 LNHDA, CDR2 SQIVND (reference sequence). CDR3 residues: CASRNSGSNEQFF. CDR3 DNA sequence: TGTGCCAGTAGGAATAGCGGGAGCAATGAGCAGTTCTTC.

The genes are TRBV25-1 and TRBJ2-1, with D uncertain. The germline gives CDR1 MGHDK, CDR2 SYGVNS. V lost 8 bases, J lost 8 bases, and 16 bases lay in between. The CDR3 extends over 13 amino acids. The CDR3, as DNA: TGTGCCAGCGGGTCAGCCCCCGGAGATGAGCAGTTCTTC. Its protein product is CASGSAPGDEQFF.

This chain connects TRBV10-1 to TRBJ2-3, with 7 bases matching TRBD1. Germline V CDR1 and CDR2: WNHNN, SYGVQD (reference sequence). V dropped 2 bases and J dropped 5; count of bases not matched to a gene: 1. This CDR3 spans 13 amino acids. In DNA, the CDR3 is TGCGCCAGCAGTGAGCAGGGGGTAGATACGCAGTATTTT. Protein product: CASSEQGVDTQYF.

The gene calls are TRBV15 and TRBJ1-2; D is uncertain. The V and J ends lost 0 bases and 2 bases respectively, with 4 bases between them. CDR3 length: 13 amino acids. Per the germline V gene, CDR1 is LNHNV and CDR2 is YYDKDF (reference sequence). The CDR3, as DNA: TGTGCCACCAGCAGAGAGAGGAACTATGGCTACACCTTC. The encoded protein is CATSRERNYGYTF.

The V call is TRBV6-1, the J call TRBJ2-6, with a tentative D call TRBD2 (6 bases). V was pared by 4 bases and J by 0 bases, with 10 bases between. In germline, CDR1 is MNHNS, CDR2 SASEGT. The length of the CDR3 is 16 residues. The CDR3: CASSVGLSSGANVLTF. DNA for the CDR3: TGTGCCAGCAGTGTGGGACTTAGCTCTGGGGCCAACGTCCTGACTTTC.

V and J are TRBV27 and TRBJ1-1, with 10 bases lining up with TRBD1. Germline lookup yields CDR1 MNHEY and CDR2 SMNVEV (reference sequence). The V segment lost 5 bases and the J segment 5 bases; nucleotides outside the gene matches: 8. The CDR3 has 15 amino acids. CDR3 in DNA: TGTGCCAGCAGTGCGAGACAGGGGGCAGGAACTGAAGCTTTCTTT. It specifies CASSARQGAGTEAFF.

This chain's CDR3 is CASSLVGTVYEQYF. For the CDR3, the DNA is TGTGCCAGCAGCTTGGTAGGGACAGTTTACGAGCAGTACTTC. The chain combines TRBV5-4 with TRBJ2-7; the match to TRBD1 covers 7 bases. With V trimmed by 0 bases and J by 4 bases, 4 bases remained unmatched. Germline V CDR1 and CDR2: SGHNT, YYREEE (reference sequence). The CDR3 length is 14 residues. Full variable domain (outside the CDR3, taken from reference TRBV5-4 and TRBJ2-7): ETGVTQSPTHLIKTRGQQVTLRCSSQSGHNTVSWYQQALGQGPQFIFQYYREEENGRGNFPPRFSGLQFPNYSSELNVNALELDDSALYLCASSLVGTVYEQYFGPGTRLTVT.

The chain recombines TRBV2 with TRBJ1-2; D unclear. Deletions cut 3 bases from V and 0 bases from J, with 8 bases between. From germline, CDR1 is SNHLY and CDR2 FYNNEI. CDR3 length: 14 amino acids. CDR3 nucleotide sequence: TGTGCCAGCAGTGATTTTGAGTCTAACTATGGCTACACCTTC. Protein product: CASSDFESNYGYTF.

The J gene is TRBJ1-1, the V gene TRBV5-5; D gene uncertain. The germline CDR1 and CDR2 sequences are SGHKS and YYEKEE (reference sequence). This CDR3 region has 17 residues. Deletions cut 2 bases from V and 2 bases from J, with 19 bases between. CDR3 sequence: CASSFGLGSVVNTEAFF. The CDR3 bases are TGTGCCAGCAGCTTTGGATTGGGCAGCGTTGTAAACACTGAAGCTTTCTTT.

V usage is TRBV6-1 and J usage is TRBJ1-1, with TRBD1 matching over 9 bases. Losses at the gene ends were 8 bases for V and 4 bases for J; bases not matched to a gene: 5. There are 13 residues in the CDR3. Looked up from germline, CDR1 is MNHNS and CDR2 is SASEGT. CDR3: CASSGTGSTEAFF. The CDR3 nucleotides are TGTGCCAGCTCAGGGACAGGGAGCACTGAAGCTTTCTTT.

This chain links TRBV7-8 with TRBJ2-5; possibly TRBD1 or TRBD2 for D (5 bases each). Germline V gene sequence: CDR1 SGHVS, CDR2 FQNEAQ. The CDR3 covers 13 residues. V was cut by 5 bases and J by 4 bases, with 11 bases left in between. In nucleotides, the CDR3 is TGTGCCAGCAGCCAACCGGGGCCAGAGACCCAGTACTTC. Translated, it gives CASSQPGPETQYF.

The V call is TRBV18, the J call TRBJ2-1; 10 nucleotides align to TRBD2. V trimming: 3 bases; J trimming: 2 bases; junction bases outside the gene matches: 1. Germline CDR1 and CDR2: KGHSH and LQKENI. This CDR3 comprises 15 residues. The CDR3 nucleotides read TGTGCCAGCTCACCCCTAGCGGGAGCCTACAATGAGCAGTTCTTC. Its translation is CASSPLAGAYNEQFF.

The gene calls are TRBV21-1 and TRBJ2-1; the table's TRBD2 call for D was not verified on the DNA. TRBV21-1 constitutes a pseudogene. This CDR3 has 13 amino acids. The CDR3 coding sequence is TGTGCCGGCACGCAAGCGGGAGGGGATGAGCAGTTCTTC. Protein: CAGTQAGGDEQFF.

This clone was counted a single time. The V and J genes are TRBV5-5 and TRBJ2-1; D might be TRBD1 (5 bases). CDR3 length equals 15 residues. Germline CDR1 SGHKS, CDR2 YYEKEE (reference sequence). Trimming removed 0 bases at V and 7 bases at J, with 14 bases between. CDR3 sequence (DNA): TGTGCCAGCAGCTTGGTACCCAGGGCCGAGAATGAGCAGTTCTTC. Protein sequence: CASSLVPRAENEQFF.